This TCR beta chain stems from a study of blood T cell repertoires in COVID-19. For the study at large: Acute and convalescent COVID-19 samples came from the United States, Italy and Spain. Sources were T cells, B-cell-depleted T cells, or PBMCs; the material itself was cDNA or gDNA.

Germline trimming cut 6 bases from V and 0 bases from J; bases unmatched to any gene: 5. The CDR3 contains 15 residues. Germline CDR1 ENHRY, CDR2 SYGVKD. Original processing methods: Amplification with reference gene primers provided the estimates of nucleated cell counts. Using immunoSEQ multiplex PCR, the repertoire was profiled, and TCRdb retains in-frame clones only, with some absent. V, J and clone size are taken as reported in that table, and D and trimming were inferred from the DNA itself. This sample yields just over 95,000 clones, of which 82% are seen a single time; about 20% belongs to the top ten.

The TCR sequence derives from an older man with acute or convalescent COVID-19. The specimen sequenced was peripheral blood. The chain uses TRBV10-3 and TRBJ2-7, with 10 bases matching TRBD2. The CDR3: CAIRDSGRTSYEQYF. Written as DNA, the CDR3 is TGTGCCATCAGGGATAGCGGGAGGACCTCCTACGAGCAGTACTTC.